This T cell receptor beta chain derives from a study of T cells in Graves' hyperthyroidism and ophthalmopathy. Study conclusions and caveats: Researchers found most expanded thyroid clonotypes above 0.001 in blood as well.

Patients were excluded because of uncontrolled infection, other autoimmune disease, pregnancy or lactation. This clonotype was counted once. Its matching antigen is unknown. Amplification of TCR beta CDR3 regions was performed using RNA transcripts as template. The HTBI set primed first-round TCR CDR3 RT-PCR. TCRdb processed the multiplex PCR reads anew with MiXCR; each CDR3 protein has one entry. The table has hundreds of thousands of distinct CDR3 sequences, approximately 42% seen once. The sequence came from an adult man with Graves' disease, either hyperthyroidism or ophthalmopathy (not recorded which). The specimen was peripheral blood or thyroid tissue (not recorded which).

This chain's CDR3 is CASNRDRAGNTIYF. The CDR3 DNA reads TGTGCCAGCAATCGGGACAGGGCTGGAAACACCATATATTTT. This chain joins TRBV14 and TRBJ1-3; 9 bases align to TRBD1. The V segment lost 7 bases and the J segment 2 bases; nucleotides outside the gene matches: 3. Germline V gives CDR1 SGHDN, CDR2 FVKESK. The CDR3 length is 14 residues.